A single sample gave rise to the 9 T cell receptor beta chains below, sequenced in a study of T cells in Graves' hyperthyroidism and ophthalmopathy (dated by TCRdb to about 2019). The library was built by means of multiplex PCR. Sequencing used an Illumina HiSeq 2000. The TCR beta CDR3 regions were amplified from RNA transcripts. For the first round of RT-PCR on the TCR CDR3, the HTBI primer set was used together with the Qiagen OneStep RT-PCR kit. Clones were called with MiXCR by TCRdb after fastp trimmed the public reads at Q25, and only in-frame beta chains were retained. For every CDR3 protein sequence, its rows merge into one entry that carries the most common genes and DNA. Here the sample has fewer than 800,000 distinct CDR3 sequences; 15% to 20% occur a single time. The ten biggest clones cover around 8.1% of the sample. The sample consisted of blood. The receptors originated from a man younger than 35 with Graves' hyperthyroidism.

There are many counts of this clonotype. The J gene is TRBJ1-5, the V gene TRBV6-1; D is perhaps TRBD1 (5 bases). Germline V gene sequence: CDR1 MNHNS, CDR2 SASEGT. The V and J ends lost 8 bases and 0 bases respectively, with 17 bases between them. This CDR3 region has 16 residues. The CDR3, as DNA: TGTGCCAGCCGGTACCGGGACGGCTATAGCAATCAGCCCCAGCATTTT. Its translation: CASRYRDGYSNQPQHF.

The rearrangement joins TRBV4-3 to TRBJ1-1; 7 nucleotides agree with TRBD1. CDR3 length equals 16 residues. CDR1 LGHNA and CDR2 YSLEER come from the germline V gene. V was pared by 4 bases and J by 4 bases, with 12 bases of the junction left unmatched. The CDR3 bases are TGCGCCAGCAGCCTCTTAGGACAGGCGAAAGGCACTGAAGCTTTCTTT. This sequence encodes CASSLLGQAKGTEAFF.

This clonotype occurred many times. This chain uses TRBV12-3 or TRBV12-4 with TRBJ2-7; D might be TRBD1 (5 bases). The germline V and J ends were trimmed by 4 bases and 6 bases, with 16 bases remaining between them. This CDR3 region has 14 residues. The CDR3 protein is CASSSAQGSVEQYF. In DNA form, the CDR3 reads TGTGCCAGCAGTTCAGCTCAGGGTTCGGTCGAGCAGTACTTC.

The table lists this clonotype with many counts. The chain joins TRBV24-1 to TRBJ2-3; 7 bases align to TRBD1. The CDR3 loop spans 13 amino acids. Germline-derived CDR1 and CDR2 are KGHDR and SFDVKD. Trimming cost V 10 bases and J 4 bases; bases outside gene matches: 7. The CDR3 reads CATSRQGADTQYF. CDR3 sequence (DNA): TGTGCCACTAGTAGACAGGGCGCAGATACGCAGTATTTT.

This clonotype was detected ten times or more. The CDR3 nucleotides read TGTGCCACCAGTGATCCAGGGACTCACTATGGCTACACCTTC. Protein sequence: CATSDPGTHYGYTF. This rearrangement joins TRBV24-1 to TRBJ1-2, with D perhaps matching TRBD1 (5 bases). Trimming shortened V by 3 bases and J by 3 bases, and 10 bases separated the two germline ends. The germline V gene has CDR1 KGHDR and CDR2 SFDVKD. This CDR3 contains 14 residues.

There are a few counts of this clonotype. The chain recombines TRBV18 with TRBJ2-2; D is possibly TRBD2 (6 bases). Germline V gene sequence: CDR1 KGHSH, CDR2 LQKENI. The CDR3 length is 16 residues. The V end lost 2 bases, the J end lost 6 bases, and 16 bases lay between the germline ends. In nucleotides, the CDR3 is TGTGCCAGCTCACCAGCACTGGGAGGAGGGTCCGGGGAGCTGTTTTTT. It specifies CASSPALGGGSGELFF.

This rearrangement joins TRBV5-6 to TRBJ2-1, with D perhaps TRBD2 (6 bases). Per germline, CDR1 SGHDT and CDR2 YYEEEE. The CDR3 has 14 residues. V was trimmed by 4 bases and J by 4 bases, leaving 12 bases between them. The chain's CDR3 is CASSLRDWYNEQFF. Here the CDR3 DNA reads TGTGCCAGCAGCCTCCGGGACTGGTACAATGAGCAGTTCTTC.

The rearrangement links TRBV5-1 to TRBJ2-3; 12 bases are a match to TRBD2. V gave up 4 bases and J gave up 0 bases; unmatched junction bases: 9. This CDR3 has 18 residues. The germline V gene encodes CDR1 SGHRS and CDR2 YFSETQ. DNA of the CDR3: TGCGCCAGCAGCATAAAGCGGACTAGCGGGACTAGCACAGATACGCAGTATTTT. Its protein product is CASSIKRTSGTSTDTQYF.

This clonotype has ten or more counts. V usage is TRBV28 and J usage is TRBJ2-4, with D perhaps being TRBD1 or TRBD2 (7 bases each). Between the trimmed V and J ends, which lost 5 bases and 11 bases, there was a span of 19 bases. The CDR3 extends over 14 amino acids. Germline CDR1 MDHEN, CDR2 SYDVKM. CDR3 sequence: CASSLPRGGTVQYF. CDR3 sequence (DNA): TGTGCCAGCAGTCTCCCAAGGGGGGGGACAGTTCAGTACTTC.